Detailed here is one T cell receptor beta chain. Its antigen is as yet unknown. Trimming took off 3 bases at V and 2 bases at J, with 11 bases between the two ends. CDR1 and CDR2 from the germline V gene are MNHNS and SASEGT. CDR3 length: 14 amino acids. The source of the sample is a study of regulatory T cells in long-lasting Graves disease. Overall study results and limits: Researchers examined only peripheral blood and not thyroid tissue.

Investigators prepared the TCR beta libraries by applying iRepertoire HTBI primers and Arm-PCR of CDR3 regions. In TCRdb, the multiplex PCR reads were re-called with MiXCR into one record per CDR3 protein. The data contain a few hundred thousand distinct CDR3 sequences, 18% of them seen just once; the ten biggest clones take up around 13%. The time point denotes: newly diagnosed GD, antithyroid drugs for less than 3 months. After RNA was extracted from PBMCs, the TCR library was made from it. This same sample was also taken into another study, of T cells in Graves' hyperthyroidism and ophthalmopathy. That work states: Uncontrolled infections, other autoimmune diseases, pregnancy or lactation led to exclusion of patients. The HTBI set primed first-round TCR CDR3 RT-PCR.

This rearrangement joins TRBV6-1 to TRBJ2-7; TRBD1 is a possible D gene (5 bases). The clonotype originates from a woman aged 30 to 39 with Graves disease. The sequencing here drew on peripheral blood mononuclear cells (PBMCs), taken at new diagnosis, from a patient treated with antithyroid drugs. CDR3 sequence reads: CASSDQGWTYEQYF. CDR3 coding DNA: TGTGCCAGCAGTGACCAGGGATGGACCTACGAGCAGTACTTC.